This T cell receptor beta chain was recorded in a study of neurological immune-mediated disorders. This CDR3 has 13 amino acids. Germline values: CDR1 SGHAT, CDR2 FQNNGV. With 10-nucleotide random UMIs, 5'RACE was used to make the cDNA. Every sequencing run produced over 180 million TCR-beta sequences, and the sequences from any one run covered 15-18 subjects. MiXCR, run by TCRdb on the 5' RACE reads, gives a single entry per CDR3 protein. The table includes tens of thousands of distinct CDR3 sequences, roughly 13% detected once. Time point specified: longitudinal time-point 1 (baseline). This clonotype was picked up one time. One junction end disagrees with the germline gene, perhaps due to a read error.

The sequence was collected from a female donor with HTLV-1-associated myelopathy (HAM/TSP). The sample taken for sequencing was PBMCs. The chain combines TRBV11-2 with TRBJ2-1, with 12 bases aligning to TRBD2. CDR3 nucleotides: TGTGCAAGCAGCTCTAGCGGGGGGGGTGAGCAGTTCTTC. Translating it yields CASSSSGGGEQFF. Full variable domain (outside the CDR3, taken from reference TRBV11-2 and TRBJ2-1): EAGVAQSPRYKIIEKRQSVAFWCNPISGHATLYWYQQILGQGPKLLIQFQNNGVVDDSQLPKDRFSAERLKGVDSTLKIQPAKLEDSAVYLCASSSSGGGEQFFGPGTRLTVL.